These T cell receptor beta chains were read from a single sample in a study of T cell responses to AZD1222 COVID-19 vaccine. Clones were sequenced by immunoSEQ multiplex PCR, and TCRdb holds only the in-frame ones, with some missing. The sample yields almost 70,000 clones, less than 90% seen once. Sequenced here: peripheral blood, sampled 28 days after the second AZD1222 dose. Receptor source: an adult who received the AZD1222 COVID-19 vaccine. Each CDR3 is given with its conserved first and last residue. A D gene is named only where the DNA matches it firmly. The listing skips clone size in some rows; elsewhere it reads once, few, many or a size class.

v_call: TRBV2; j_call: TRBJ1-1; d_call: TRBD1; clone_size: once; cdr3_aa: CASGTGNTEAFF; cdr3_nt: TGTGCCAGTGGGACAGGGAATACTGAAGCTTTCTTT
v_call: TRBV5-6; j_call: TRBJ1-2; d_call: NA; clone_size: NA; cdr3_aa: CASSLRPVGSVYGYTF; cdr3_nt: TGTGCCAGCAGCTTACGTCCTGTTGGGTCAGTCTATGGCTACACCTTC
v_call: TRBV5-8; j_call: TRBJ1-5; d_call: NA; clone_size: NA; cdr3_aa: CASRKGQGQPQHF; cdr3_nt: TGTGCCAGCAGGAAGGGGCAGGGTCAGCCCCAGCATTTT
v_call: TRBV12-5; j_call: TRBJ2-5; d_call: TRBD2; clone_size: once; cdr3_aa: CASGLAGGLGTQYF; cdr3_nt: TGTGCTAGTGGACTAGCGGGGGGGCTGGGGACCCAGTACTTC
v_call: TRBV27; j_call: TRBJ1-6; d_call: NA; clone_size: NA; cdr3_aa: CASSSRTFNSPLHF; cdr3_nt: TGTGCCAGCAGCAGCCGGACGTTTAATTCACCCCTCCACTTT
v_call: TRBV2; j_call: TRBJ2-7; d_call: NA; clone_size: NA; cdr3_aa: CASSDRGAKYEQYF; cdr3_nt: TGTGCCAGCAGTGACAGGGGGGCGAAATACGAGCAGTACTTC
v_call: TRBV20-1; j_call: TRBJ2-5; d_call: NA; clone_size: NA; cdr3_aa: CSASTGEETQYF; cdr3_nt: TGCAGTGCGAGTACTGGAGAAGAGACCCAGTACTTC
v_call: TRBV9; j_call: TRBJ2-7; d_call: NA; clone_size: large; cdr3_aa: CASSVGPSGSDDEQYF; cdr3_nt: TGTGCCAGCAGCGTAGGCCCGTCGGGTTCGGACGACGAGCAGTACTTC
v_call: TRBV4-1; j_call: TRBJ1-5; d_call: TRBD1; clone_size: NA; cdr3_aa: CASSQEATGEVSNQPQHF; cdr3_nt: TGCGCCAGCAGCCAAGAAGCCACAGGGGAAGTTAGCAATCAGCCCCAGCATTTT
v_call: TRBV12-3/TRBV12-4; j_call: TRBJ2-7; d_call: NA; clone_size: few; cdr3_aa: CASSLGRSHEQYF; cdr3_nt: TGTGCCAGCAGTTTGGGTCGGTCGCACGAGCAGTACTTC
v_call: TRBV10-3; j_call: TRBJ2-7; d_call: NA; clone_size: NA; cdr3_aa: CAISESRGRSYEQYF; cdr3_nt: TGTGCCATCAGTGAGTCGAGGGGACGAAGCTACGAGCAGTACTTC
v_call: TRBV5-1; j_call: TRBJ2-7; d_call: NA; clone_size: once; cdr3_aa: CASSPNGQGGEQYF; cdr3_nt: TGCGCCAGCAGCCCGAATGGGCAGGGAGGCGAGCAGTACTTC
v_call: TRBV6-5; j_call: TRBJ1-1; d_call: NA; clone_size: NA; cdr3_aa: CASSYSTGYTEAFF; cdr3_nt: TGTGCCAGCAGTTACTCTACAGGGTACACTGAAGCTTTCTTT
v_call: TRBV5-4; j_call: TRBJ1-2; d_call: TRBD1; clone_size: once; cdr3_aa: CASSKARTGDNYGYTF; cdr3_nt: TGTGCCAGCAGTAAAGCCAGGACAGGAGATAACTATGGCTACACCTTC
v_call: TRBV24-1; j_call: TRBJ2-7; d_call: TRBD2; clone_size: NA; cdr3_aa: CATSVLLGIRTSGGVSRVREQYF; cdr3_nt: TGTGCCACCAGTGTCCTCCTAGGGATAAGGACTAGCGGGGGGGTCAGCCGAGTTCGCGAGCAGTACTTC
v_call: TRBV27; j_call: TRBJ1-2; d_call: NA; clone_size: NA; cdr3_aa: CASSLSGSGSVTLYGYTF; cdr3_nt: TGTGCCAGCAGTTTGTCGGGATCGGGGTCGGTGACTTTGTATGGCTACACCTTC
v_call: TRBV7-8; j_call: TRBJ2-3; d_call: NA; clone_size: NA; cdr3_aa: CASSRDTDTQYF; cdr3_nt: TGTGCCAGCAGCCGAGACACAGATACGCAGTATTTT
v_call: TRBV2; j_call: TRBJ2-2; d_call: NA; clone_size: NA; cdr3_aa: CASTAAFYAGELFF; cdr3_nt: TGTGCCAGCACAGCCGCGTTTTACGCCGGGGAGCTGTTTTTT
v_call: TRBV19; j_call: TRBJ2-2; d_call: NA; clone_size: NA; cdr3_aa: CASSILSQNTGELFF; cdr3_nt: TGTGCCAGTAGTATACTCTCCCAGAACACCGGGGAGCTGTTTTTT
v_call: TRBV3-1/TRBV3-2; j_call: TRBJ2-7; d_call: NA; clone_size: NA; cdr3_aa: CASRPSSANSPYEQYF; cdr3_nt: TGTGCCAGCAGGCCCTCGAGCGCGAATTCCCCCTACGAGCAGTACTTC
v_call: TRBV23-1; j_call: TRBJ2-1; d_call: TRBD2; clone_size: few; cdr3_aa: CASSQSREGGPSHNEQFF; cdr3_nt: TGCGCCAGCAGTCAATCAAGGGAGGGTGGGCCCTCGCACAATGAGCAGTTCTTC
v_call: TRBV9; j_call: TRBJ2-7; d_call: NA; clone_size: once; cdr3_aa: CASSVGTYGEQYF; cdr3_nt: TGTGCCAGCAGCGTTGGGACCTATGGCGAGCAGTACTTC
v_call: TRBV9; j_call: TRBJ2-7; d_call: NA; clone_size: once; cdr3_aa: CASSVGVASYEQYF; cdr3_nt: TGTGCCAGCAGCGTAGGGGTAGCCTCCTACGAGCAGTACTTC
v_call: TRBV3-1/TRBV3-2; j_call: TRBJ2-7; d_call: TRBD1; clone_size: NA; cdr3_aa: CASSQAWTGSYREQYF; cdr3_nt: TGTGCCAGCAGCCAAGCCTGGACAGGGTCATACCGCGAGCAGTACTTC
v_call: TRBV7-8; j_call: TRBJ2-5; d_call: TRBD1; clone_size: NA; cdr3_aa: CASSRDREETQYF; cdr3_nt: TGTGCCAGCAGCCGGGACAGAGAAGAGACCCAGTACTTC
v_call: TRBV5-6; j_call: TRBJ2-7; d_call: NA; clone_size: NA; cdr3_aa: CASSSGGYTAYEQYF; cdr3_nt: TGTGCCAGCTCCTCAGGCGGGTATACTGCCTACGAGCAGTACTTC
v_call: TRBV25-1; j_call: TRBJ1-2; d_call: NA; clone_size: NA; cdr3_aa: CASRKTEYYGYTF; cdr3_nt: TGTGCCAGCAGGAAGACAGAGTACTATGGCTACACCTTC
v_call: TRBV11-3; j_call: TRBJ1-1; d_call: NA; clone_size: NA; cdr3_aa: CASSLVERSTEAFF; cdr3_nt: TGTGCCAGCAGCTTAGTTGAAAGGAGCACTGAAGCTTTCTTT
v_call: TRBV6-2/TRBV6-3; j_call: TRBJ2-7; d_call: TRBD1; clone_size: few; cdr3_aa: CASSYFWTGSYEQYF; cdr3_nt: TGTGCCAGCAGTTACTTCTGGACAGGATCCTACGAGCAGTACTTC
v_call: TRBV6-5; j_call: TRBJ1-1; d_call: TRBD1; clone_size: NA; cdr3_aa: CASSYSYRGTEAFF; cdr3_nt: TGTGCCAGCAGTTACTCCTACAGGGGAACTGAAGCTTTCTTT
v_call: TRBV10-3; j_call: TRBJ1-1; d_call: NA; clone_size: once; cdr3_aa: CAISAGNGMNTEAFF; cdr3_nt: TGTGCCATCAGTGCAGGGAACGGAATGAACACTGAAGCTTTCTTT
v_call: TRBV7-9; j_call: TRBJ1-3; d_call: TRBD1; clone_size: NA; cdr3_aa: CASSPWDRGNTIYF; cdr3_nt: TGTGCCAGCAGCCCCTGGGACAGGGGAAACACCATATATTTT
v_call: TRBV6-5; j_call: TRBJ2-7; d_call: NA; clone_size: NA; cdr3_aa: CASSYGPLGAYEQYF; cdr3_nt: TGTGCCAGCAGTTACGGACCCCTCGGGGCCTACGAGCAGTACTTC
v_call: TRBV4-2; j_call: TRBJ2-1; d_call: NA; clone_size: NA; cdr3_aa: CASSQGHSGEQFF; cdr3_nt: TGTGCCAGCAGCCAAGGTCATTCCGGTGAGCAGTTCTTC
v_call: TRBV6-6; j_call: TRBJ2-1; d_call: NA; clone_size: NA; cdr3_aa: CASSRAGVQFF; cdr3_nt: TGTGCCAGCAGTCGAGCCGGAGTGCAGTTCTTC
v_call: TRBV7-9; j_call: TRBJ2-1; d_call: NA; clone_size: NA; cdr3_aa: CASSYPAVNEQFF; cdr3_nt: TGTGCCAGCAGCTATCCGGCAGTGAATGAGCAGTTCTTC
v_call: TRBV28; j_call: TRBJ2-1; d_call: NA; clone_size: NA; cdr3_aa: CASSLEQGGSYNEQFF; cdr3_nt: TGTGCCAGCAGCCTCGAACAGGGTGGTTCCTACAATGAGCAGTTCTTC
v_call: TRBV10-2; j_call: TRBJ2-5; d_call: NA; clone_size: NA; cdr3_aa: CASSVGLETQYF; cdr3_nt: TGCGCCAGCAGTGTTGGCCTAGAGACCCAGTACTTC
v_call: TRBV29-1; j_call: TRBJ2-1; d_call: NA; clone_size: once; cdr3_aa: CSVAGGSLKGQFF; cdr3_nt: TGCAGCGTGGCGGGTGGCAGCCTGAAAGGGCAGTTCTTC
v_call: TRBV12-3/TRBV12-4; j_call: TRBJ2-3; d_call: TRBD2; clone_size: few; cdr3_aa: CALRREGGDTQYF; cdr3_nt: TGTGCCCTTAGGCGGGAGGGAGGAGATACGCAGTATTTT
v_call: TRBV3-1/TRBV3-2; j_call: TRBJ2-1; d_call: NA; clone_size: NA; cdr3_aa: CASSGRTAGNEQFF; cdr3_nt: TGTGCCAGCAGCGGACGGACGGCCGGCAATGAGCAGTTCTTC
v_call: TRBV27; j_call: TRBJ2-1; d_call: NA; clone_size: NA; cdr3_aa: CASRGMRNEQFF; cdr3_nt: TGTGCCAGCAGGGGCATGAGGAATGAGCAGTTCTTC
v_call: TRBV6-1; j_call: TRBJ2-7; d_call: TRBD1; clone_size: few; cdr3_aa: CASSGSDRGRWSSEQYF; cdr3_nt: TGTGCCAGCAGTGGCTCTGACAGGGGGCGCTGGTCATCCGAGCAGTACTTC
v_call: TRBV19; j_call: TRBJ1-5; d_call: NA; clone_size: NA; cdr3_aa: CASRPRGVSNQPQHF; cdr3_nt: TGTGCCAGTAGACCCCGGGGGGTTAGCAATCAGCCCCAGCATTTT
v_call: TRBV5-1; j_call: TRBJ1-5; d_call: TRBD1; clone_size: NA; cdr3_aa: CASSLGQGDQPQHF; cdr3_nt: TGCGCCAGCAGCTTAGGACAGGGCGATCAGCCCCAGCATTTT